The 13 T cell receptor beta chains presented below share a single source sample, sequenced in a study of CD8 T cells in ankylosing spondylitis. TCRdb processed the 5' RACE reads anew with MiXCR; each CDR3 protein has one entry. In the table there are 150,000 or so distinct CDR3 sequences, roughly a third of which are singletons. The source material was synovial fluid, either unsorted or a sorted T cell fraction (not recorded which). The receptors stem from a male donor with ankylosing spondylitis.

This chain's CDR3 is CASSTRGGRGGLYEQYF. The CDR3, as DNA: TGTGCCAGCAGCACCCGAGGGGGCAGGGGGGGATTGTACGAGCAGTACTTC. This rearrangement joins TRBV11-2 to TRBJ2-7; D may correspond to TRBD1 or TRBD2 (7 bases each). Trimming took 5 bases from V and 4 from J, leaving 24 bases between them. From germline, CDR1 is SGHAT and CDR2 FQNNGV. The CDR3 sequence is 17 residues long. The full variable domain, in which reference TRBV11-2 and TRBJ2-7 provide the parts outside the CDR3, is EAGVAQSPRYKIIEKRQSVAFWCNPISGHATLYWYQQILGQGPKLLIQFQNNGVVDDSQLPKDRFSAERLKGVDSTLKIQPAKLEDSAVYLCASSTRGGRGGLYEQYFGPGTRLTVT.

The rearrangement links TRBV7-2 to TRBJ2-3; D not resolved. The CDR3 covers 14 residues. Germline lookup yields CDR1 SGHTA and CDR2 FQGNSA. Deletions cut 4 bases from V and 3 bases from J, with 11 bases between. The CDR3 here is CASSSRRMTDTQYF. CDR3 nucleotides: TGTGCCAGCAGCTCGAGAAGGATGACAGATACGCAGTATTTT.

V gene TRBV6-1 combines with J gene TRBJ1-2; 10 bases match TRBD1. This CDR3 has 17 amino acids. V lost 5 bases and J lost 2; bases outside the gene matches: 11. The germline V gene has CDR1 MNHNS and CDR2 SASEGT. The CDR3 DNA follows: TGTGCCAGCAGTAGAGGATCCGGGACAGGGGTAAACTATGGCTACACCTTC. Protein product: CASSRGSGTGVNYGYTF.

V gene TRBV2 combines with J gene TRBJ1-5; D is uncertain. This CDR3 has 15 residues. CDR1 and CDR2 (germline): SNHLY, FYNNEI. V was cut by 2 bases and J by 0 bases, with 8 bases left in between. In nucleotides, the CDR3 is TGTGCCAGCAGTGAAAAAGGCTATAGCAATCAGCCCCAGCATTTT. Translation gives CASSEKGYSNQPQHF.

This clonotype occurred a few times. CDR3 residues: CASSPGQKNEKLFF. The CDR3 DNA sequence: TGCGCCAGCAGTCCGGGACAGAAGAATGAAAAACTGTTTTTT. J is TRBJ1-4 and V is TRBV10-1; 7 bases agree with TRBD1. The CDR3 runs to 14 residues. After removal of 5 bases from V and 5 bases from J, the junction contained 5 bases not matched to a gene. The germline V gene has CDR1 WNHNN and CDR2 SYGVQD (reference sequence).

In DNA form, the CDR3 reads TGTGCCATATCAGCGGGTGTCAGGGGTAGCTCTGGGGCCAACGTCCTGACTTTC. Translated, it gives CAISAGVRGSSGANVLTF. The chain has TRBV28 and TRBJ2-6; D tentatively reads TRBD1 or TRBD2 (6 bases each). Looked up from germline, CDR1 is MDHEN and CDR2 is SYDVKM. This CDR3 has 18 amino acids. V lost 10 bases to trimming and J lost 0 bases, with 22 bases between them.

In its sample, this clonotype was seen once. The chain carries TRBV28 and TRBJ1-2, with D perhaps TRBD1 (5 bases). CDR1 MDHEN and CDR2 SYDVKM come from the germline V gene. This CDR3 has 14 amino acids. The ends were cut back, 2 bases at V and 7 bases at J, with 14 bases in the middle. In nucleotides, the CDR3 is TGTGCCAGCAGTTTAAATGACGGGCAGGGTGGCTACACCTTC. This sequence encodes CASSLNDGQGGYTF.

This clonotype was counted many times. The chain joins TRBV6-6 to TRBJ2-7, with D possibly matching TRBD1 (6 bases). CDR1 MNHNY and CDR2 SVGAGI come from the germline V gene (reference sequence). This CDR3 is 13 amino acids long. V shed 6 bases and J shed 4 bases, with 13 bases lying between them. For the CDR3, the DNA is TGTGCCAGCAGCTTCGGACAGTGGTACGAGCAGTACTTC. It specifies CASSFGQWYEQYF.

V gene TRBV6-1 combines with J gene TRBJ1-1; 7 bases match TRBD1. The CDR3 totals 15 residues. CDR1 and CDR2 from the germline V gene are MNHNS and SASEGT. The J segment lost 0 bases and the V segment lost 7 bases, leaving 8 bases of the junction unmatched. This CDR3 reads CASTTGDRMNTEAFF. The CDR3 bases are TGTGCCAGCACCACCGGGGACAGAATGAACACTGAAGCTTTCTTT.

This clonotype was seen only a few times. The gene calls are TRBV12-5 and TRBJ2-6; D uncertain. The length of the CDR3 is 13 residues. The germline V and J ends were trimmed by 7 bases and 0 bases, with 4 bases remaining between them. Germline V gene data show CDR1 as LGHNT and CDR2 as FRNRAP. Here the CDR3 reads CASAASGANVLTF. CDR3 DNA: TGTGCTAGTGCGGCCTCTGGGGCCAACGTCCTGACTTTC.

This clonotype was observed a handful of times. The chain recombines TRBV7-2 with TRBJ1-6; D call uncertain. Trimming took 1 base from V and 0 from J, leaving 4 bases between them. The CDR3 spans 15 residues. CDR1 is SGHTA, CDR2 FQGNSA, per germline. The CDR3 region has the DNA TGTGCCAGCAGCTTAGACAGCTCCTATAATTCACCCCTCCACTTT. Amino acids: CASSLDSSYNSPLHF. Supplemented by reference TRBV7-2 and TRBJ1-6, the full variable domain reads GAGVSQSPSNKVTEKGKDVELRCDPISGHTALYWYRQSLGQGLEFLIYFQGNSAPDKSGLPSDRFSAERTGGSVSTLTIQRTQQEDSAVYLCASSLDSSYNSPLHFGNGTRLTVT.

The chain couples TRBV6-1 to TRBJ2-7; 8 bases are shared with TRBD1. V trimming: 5 bases; J trimming: 0 bases; junction bases outside the gene matches: 6. The CDR3 runs 15 residues. Germline-derived CDR1 and CDR2 are MNHNS and SASEGT. The CDR3 coding sequence is TGTGCCAGCAGTCCCGGACAGGGATACTCCTACGAGCAGTACTTC. It encodes CASSPGQGYSYEQYF.

This clonotype has more than one count but fewer than ten. The chain carries TRBV2 and TRBJ1-2; D unclear. CDR3 length equals 13 residues. Germline V lookup: CDR1 SNHLY, CDR2 FYNNEI. Deletions cut 8 bases from V and 0 bases from J, with 10 bases between. The CDR3 reads CASAAVANYGYTF. In DNA form, the CDR3 reads TGTGCCAGCGCGGCAGTTGCTAACTATGGCTACACCTTC.